This TCR beta chain was recorded in a study of blood T cell repertoires in COVID-19. Produced via immunoSEQ multiplex PCR; TCRdb's table is partial and in-frame only. This sample has 99,000 or so clones, with about 86% found just once. This TCR was sampled from a woman aged 55-75 years in a cohort sampled during active or convalescent COVID-19. The sequencing input was peripheral blood.

CDR3 nucleotides: TGTGCCAGCAGTCCCCAGGGGTCTGAAGCTTTCTTT. It codes for CASSPQGSEAFF. The chain uses TRBV6-5 and TRBJ1-1; TRBD1 is a possible D gene (6 bases). Deletions cut 5 bases from V and 6 bases from J, with 10 bases between. The germline CDR1 and CDR2 sequences are MNHEY and SVGAGI. CDR3 length equals 12 residues.